Each of the 3 T cell receptor beta chains below was sequenced from the same sample in a study of shared clonotypes between healthy human individuals. Some clones are missing from TCRdb's copy, which holds only in-frame ones; the method was immunoSEQ multiplex PCR. The repertoire has about 2.4 million clones, more than 80% of them found once; the top ten carry about 0.13%. The material sequenced was naive CD4+ T cells sorted from blood. The subset is: CD45RA+ positively selected. All receptors derive from a man between 18 and 35 years old in good health.

The rearrangement uses TRBV15 and TRBJ1-1; 11 nucleotides match TRBD1. The CDR3 covers 16 residues. Germline loops: CDR1 LNHNV, CDR2 YYDKDF (reference sequence). J was trimmed by 4 bases and V by 0 bases; bases with no gene match: 4. The CDR3 region is CATSRDPGTGGTEAFF. The DNA of the CDR3 is TGTGCCACCAGCAGAGATCCCGGGACAGGGGGCACTGAAGCTTTCTTT.

This clone was seen a handful of times. V usage is TRBV5-1 and J usage is TRBJ2-7; 8 positions agree with TRBD1. This CDR3 contains 14 residues. Germline V gives CDR1 SGHRS, CDR2 YFSETQ. The junction had 6 bases not matched to a gene; V was cut back by 6 bases and J by 1 base. CDR3 in DNA: TGCGCCAGCATAAGCCGGGACAGGTCCTACGAGCAGTACTTC. This codes for CASISRDRSYEQYF.

The V gene is TRBV6-1, the J gene TRBJ1-1; no clear D. The V end was cut by 6 bases, the J end by 10 bases, with 18 bases between. CDR3 length: 13 residues. Germline V gene sequence: CDR1 MNHNS, CDR2 SASEGT. CDR3 coding DNA: TGTGCCAGCAGGCCCGACTTACTGGAGGGAGCTTTCTTT. It yields the protein CASRPDLLEGAFF.